A single sample gave rise to the 22 T cell receptor beta chains below, sequenced in a study of blood T cell repertoires in COVID-19. Repertoires were generated with immunoSEQ multiplex PCR, while TCRdb's copy carries only in-frame clones and drops some. The table has around 110,000 clones, 71% seen once. Sequenced material: peripheral blood. The receptors stem from a human donor with acute or convalescent COVID-19. The donor label of this sample is uncertain.

The table lists this clone with many counts. The chain has TRBV5-1 and TRBJ2-7; D may be TRBD1 (5 bases). The CDR3 is 14 residues long. V lost 0 bases and J 4 bases, leaving 11 bases between the germline ends. Germline-derived CDR1 and CDR2 are SGHRS and YFSETQ. CDR3 residues: CASSLVTGEYEQYV. The CDR3 DNA reads TGCGCCAGCAGCTTGGTCACAGGTGAGTACGAGCAGTACGTC.

The J gene is TRBJ1-2, the V gene TRBV29-1; a possible D gene is TRBD1 (6 bases). In germline, CDR1 is SQVTM, CDR2 ANQGSEA. V dropped 6 bases and J dropped 8 bases, with 19 bases sitting between them. The CDR3 sequence is 13 residues long. The chain's CDR3 is CSVPQHWGGGYTF. The DNA of the CDR3 is TGCAGCGTCCCCCAACATTGGGGGGGCGGCTACACCTTC.

The chain is built from TRBV28 and TRBJ1-2, with a tentative D call TRBD1 (5 bases). V lost 2 bases, J lost 8 bases, and 12 bases lay in between. Germline assignment: CDR1 MDHEN and CDR2 SYDVKM. The CDR3 spans 13 residues. CDR3 loop: CASSLPQGGGYTF. CDR3 sequence (DNA): TGTGCCAGCAGTTTACCCCAGGGAGGGGGCTACACCTTC.

This chain links TRBV5-6 with TRBJ2-1, with 14 bases lining up with TRBD2. This CDR3 comprises 16 residues. With 4 bases clipped from V and 10 bases from J, the junction kept 10 bases outside the gene matches. The germline V gene has CDR1 SGHDT and CDR2 YYEEEE. CDR3 amino acids: CASSQLGTSGGGEQFF. DNA for the CDR3: TGTGCCAGCAGCCAACTCGGGACTAGCGGGGGTGGGGAGCAGTTCTTC. The whole variable domain, remainder taken from reference TRBV5-6 and TRBJ2-1, is DAGVTQSPTHLIKTRGQQVTLRCSPKSGHDTVSWYQQALGQGPQFIFQYYEEEERQRGNFPDRFSGHQFPNYSSELNVNALLLGDSALYLCASSQLGTSGGGEQFFGPGTRLTVL.

This clone was seen a few times. The gene calls are TRBV4-1 and TRBJ1-2; no clear D gene. The CDR3 spans 15 residues. The V end lost 7 bases, the J end lost 4 bases, and 19 bases lay between the germline ends. The germline V gene has CDR1 MGHRA and CDR2 YSYEKL. CDR3 nucleotides: TGCGCCAGCAACCTGAACCCGGGTTTGAGCTATGGCTACACCTTC. Encoded protein: CASNLNPGLSYGYTF.

This chain connects TRBV5-4 to TRBJ2-2; possible D gene TRBD2, 5 bases. Per germline, CDR1 SGHNT and CDR2 YYREEE (reference sequence). V lost 0 bases to trimming and J lost 2 bases, with 14 bases between them. The CDR3 covers 17 residues. CDR3 sequence reads: CASSLARGRLNTGELFF. DNA for the CDR3: TGTGCCAGCAGCTTGGCTCGGGGAAGGCTCAACACCGGGGAGCTGTTTTTT.

The rearrangement uses TRBV10-3 and TRBJ2-1, with TRBD2 matching over 9 bases. Germline CDR1 reads ENHRY; CDR2 reads SYGVKD. V trimming: 8 bases; J trimming: 8 bases; junction bases outside the gene matches: 7. The length of the CDR3 is 13 residues. Written as DNA, the CDR3 is TGTGCCATCGGTGCTAGCGGGGTTGATGAGCAGTTCTTC. Its protein product is CAIGASGVDEQFF.

The gene calls are TRBV28 and TRBJ1-1, with a tentative D call TRBD1 (5 bases). The CDR3 runs to 14 residues. CDR1 and CDR2 (germline): MDHEN, SYDVKM. Trimming pared 6 bases from V and 4 bases from J, leaving 15 bases between. The CDR3 region has the DNA TGTGCCAGCAGCCCAGGGTTTGGGTTCACTGAAGCTTTCTTT. Translation: CASSPGFGFTEAFF.

This clone has just a few counts. The chain joins TRBV6-4 to TRBJ1-5; D remains ambiguous. Trimming shortened V by 2 bases and J by 1 base, and 21 bases separated the two germline ends. In germline, CDR1 is MRHNA, CDR2 SNTAGT. This CDR3 comprises 19 residues. This CDR3 reads CASSDPERDSGGSNQPQHF. CDR3 bases: TGTGCCAGCAGTGACCCCGAGAGGGATTCCGGTGGGAGCAATCAGCCCCAGCATTTT.

The chain combines TRBV11-2 with TRBJ1-3; TRBD1 aligns across 8 bases. V trimming: 3 bases; J trimming: 5 bases; junction bases outside the gene matches: 9. The V gene's germline CDR1 is SGHAT and CDR2 FQNNGV. CDR3 length: 16 amino acids. The chain's CDR3 is CASSLGFGQGRNTIYF. CDR3 sequence (DNA): TGTGCCAGCAGCTTGGGATTTGGACAGGGAAGAAACACCATATATTTT.

This clone was picked up a small number of times. The chain couples TRBV9 to TRBJ2-3, with 8 bases fitting TRBD2. The trim removed 0 bases at V and 4 bases at J, leaving 4 bases unmatched. The V gene's germline CDR1 is SGDLS and CDR2 YYNGEE. The length of the CDR3 is 15 residues. In DNA form, the CDR3 reads TGTGCCAGCAGCGTAGCTAGCGGGCCCTCAGATACGCAGTATTTT. This encodes CASSVASGPSDTQYF.

V usage is TRBV18 and J usage is TRBJ1-2, with a possible D match to TRBD1 (5 bases). The CDR3 spans 16 residues. Germline-derived CDR1 and CDR2 are KGHSH and LQKENI. The V end lost 0 bases, the J end lost 4 bases, and 15 bases lay between the germline ends. This CDR3 reads CASSPPVPGKFYGYTF. The DNA for the CDR3 is TGTGCCAGCTCACCACCGGTTCCAGGGAAATTCTATGGCTACACCTTC.

The chain is built from TRBV27 and TRBJ1-1; the D gene is possibly TRBD1 (6 bases). CDR3 length: 15 residues. The germline gives CDR1 MNHEY, CDR2 SMNVEV (reference sequence). The V end lost 5 bases, the J end lost 1 base, and 14 bases lay between the germline ends. The CDR3 reads CASSPRDIPNTEAFF. The CDR3 DNA sequence: TGTGCCAGCAGTCCCCGGGACATCCCGAACACTGAAGCTTTCTTT.

V gene TRBV2 combines with J gene TRBJ2-1; tentatively, D is TRBD2 (6 bases). Trimming shortened V by 4 bases and J by 4 bases, and 14 bases separated the two germline ends. CDR3 length: 15 residues. Germline CDR1 SNHLY, CDR2 FYNNEI. The chain's CDR3 is CASSAAGTQYNEQFF. CDR3 DNA: TGTGCCAGCAGTGCGGCGGGGACCCAATACAATGAGCAGTTCTTC.

V gene TRBV7-9 combines with J gene TRBJ1-1; D unresolved. CDR1 SEHNR and CDR2 FQNEAQ come from the germline V gene (reference sequence). The ends were cut back, 1 base at V and 2 bases at J, with 8 bases in the middle. CDR3 length: 14 residues. The DNA of the CDR3 is TGTGCCAGCAGCTTAGGGTACACCAACACTGAAGCTTTCTTT. Translation gives CASSLGYTNTEAFF. Variable domain in full (rest from reference TRBV7-9 and TRBJ1-1): DTGVSQNPRHKITKRGQNVTFRCDPISEHNRLYWYRQTLGQGPEFLTYFQNEAQLEKSRLLSDRFSAERPKGSFSTLEIQRTEQGDSAMYLCASSLGYTNTEAFFGQGTRLTVV.

In its sample, this clone was seen a few times. The V and J genes are TRBV5-1 and TRBJ1-1; weak D call: TRBD1 (5 bases). The CDR3 has 15 residues. Looked up from germline, CDR1 is SGHRS and CDR2 is YFSETQ. V was pared by 0 bases and J by 1 base, with 10 bases between. CDR3 loop: CASSLDRLTNTEAFF. CDR3 bases: TGCGCCAGCAGCTTGGACAGGCTAACGAACACTGAAGCTTTCTTT.

This clone was seen a single time. V gene TRBV27 combines with J gene TRBJ1-1; 12 bases are a match to TRBD1. Per germline, CDR1 MNHEY and CDR2 SMNVEV (reference sequence). J lost 4 bases, V lost 8 bases, and 8 bases had no gene match. The CDR3 spans 15 residues. The CDR3 DNA reads TGTGCCAGCTGGGGACAGGGGGCGCGAGGCACTGAAGCTTTCTTT. Translating it yields CASWGQGARGTEAFF.

Here the CDR3 reads CAWAKTRTGGNTIYF. The CDR3 DNA sequence: TGTGCCTGGGCGAAGACCCGGACGGGAGGAAACACCATATATTTT. The rearrangement uses TRBV30 and TRBJ1-3, with unresolved D. The CDR3 loop spans 15 amino acids. CDR1 is GTSNPN and CDR2 is SVGIG in the germline V gene (reference sequence). V gave up 5 bases and J gave up 4 bases, with 18 bases separating them.

V and J are TRBV5-1 and TRBJ2-3; D not resolved. Germline CDR1 SGHRS, CDR2 YFSETQ. V was clipped by 3 bases and J by 0 bases, with 5 bases between them. The CDR3 length is 13 residues. CDR3 bases: TGCGCCAGCAGCTGGGCTAGCACAGATACGCAGTATTTT. This codes for CASSWASTDTQYF.

The V call is TRBV6-1, the J call TRBJ2-4; the D gene is possibly TRBD1 (6 bases). CDR1 and CDR2 from the germline V gene are MNHNS and SASEGT. Trimming removed 2 bases from V and 0 bases from J, with 14 bases in between. The CDR3 totals 17 residues. The CDR3 here is CASSERGNALAKNIQYF. CDR3 nucleotides: TGTGCCAGCAGTGAAAGGGGGAACGCATTAGCCAAAAACATTCAGTACTTC.

The chain combines TRBV7-8 with TRBJ2-5; TRBD1 matches 7 bases. The V gene's germline CDR1 is SGHVS and CDR2 FQNEAQ. V lost 5 bases to trimming and J lost 3 bases; unmatched junction nucleotides: 9. This CDR3 comprises 15 residues. CDR3 DNA: TGTGCCAGCAGCCACCCCGGGACAGCCGAAGAGACCCAGTACTTC. It specifies CASSHPGTAEETQYF. Complete variable domain (other parts from reference TRBV7-8 and TRBJ2-5): GAGVSQSPRYKVAKRGQDVALRCDPISGHVSLFWYQQALGQGPEFLTYFQNEAQLDKSGLPSDRFFAERPEGSVSTLKIQRTQQEDSAVYLCASSHPGTAEETQYFGPGTRLLVL.

The V call is TRBV29-1, the J call TRBJ2-1; 7 nucleotides line up with TRBD1. There are 12 residues in the CDR3. CDR1 and CDR2 (germline): SQVTM, ANQGSEA. J gave up 8 bases and V 5 bases, and 6 bases lay outside the gene matches. CDR3: CSVRGQFDEQFF. CDR3 DNA sequence: TGCAGCGTTAGGGGACAGTTCGATGAGCAGTTCTTC.